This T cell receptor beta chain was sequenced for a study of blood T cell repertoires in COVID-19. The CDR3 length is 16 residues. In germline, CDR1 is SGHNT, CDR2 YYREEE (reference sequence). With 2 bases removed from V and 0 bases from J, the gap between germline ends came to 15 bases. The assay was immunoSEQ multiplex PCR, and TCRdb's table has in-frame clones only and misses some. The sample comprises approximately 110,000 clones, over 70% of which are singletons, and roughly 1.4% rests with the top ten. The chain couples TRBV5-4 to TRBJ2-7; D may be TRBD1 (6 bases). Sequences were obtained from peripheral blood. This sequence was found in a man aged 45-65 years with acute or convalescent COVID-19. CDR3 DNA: TGTGCCAGCAGCTTCATGTCAGGGGCCAGCTCCTACGAGCAGTACTTC. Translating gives CASSFMSGASSYEQYF.